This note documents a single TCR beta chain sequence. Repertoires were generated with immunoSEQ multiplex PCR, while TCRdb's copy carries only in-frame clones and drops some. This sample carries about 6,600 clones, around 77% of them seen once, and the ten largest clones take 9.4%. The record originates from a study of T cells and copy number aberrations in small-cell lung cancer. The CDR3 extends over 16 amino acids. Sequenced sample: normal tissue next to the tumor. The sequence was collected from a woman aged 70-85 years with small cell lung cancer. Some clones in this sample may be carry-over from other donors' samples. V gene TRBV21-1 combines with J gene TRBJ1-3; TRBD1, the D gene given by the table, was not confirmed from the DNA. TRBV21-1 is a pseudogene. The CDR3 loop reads CASSKGQGPSGNTIYF. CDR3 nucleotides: TGTGCCAGCAGCAAAGGACAGGGGCCCTCTGGAAACACCATATATTTT.